This T cell receptor beta chain was captured by sequencing in a study of PD-1 blockade in classical Hodgkin lymphoma. Broader study findings: Repertoire differences lack defined causes, possibly disease activity or prior therapy. It was reported that newly diagnosed patients had less baseline TCR diversity than healthy donors.

Stated time point: newly diagnosed, previously untreated cHL patient sample. Researchers used newly diagnosed, untreated classical Hodgkin lymphoma PBMCs for comparison. The method was immunoSEQ multiplex PCR; TCRdb's version includes in-frame clones alone and lacks a portion of them. Of tens of thousands of clones listed, about 93% are singletons. On this clone: Its antigen is unidentified.

CDR1 is WSHSY and CDR2 is SAAADI in the germline V gene. This CDR3 spans 14 amino acids. V lost 7 bases to trimming and J lost 3 bases, with 16 bases between them. Sequencing input: peripheral blood mononuclear cells (PBMCs). The J gene is TRBJ2-7, the V gene TRBV10-2; TRBD1 is a possible D gene (6 bases). This sequence originates from a human donor with classical Hodgkin lymphoma. The CDR3 nucleotides are TGCGCCAGCACCTTAACAGGGACCCGCTACGAGCAGTACTTC. Protein product: CASTLTGTRYEQYF.